This TCR beta chain was recorded in a study of shared clonotypes between healthy human individuals. At the level of the study: Researchers drew samples from two women and three men aged 18 to 49. For every donor, three CD4 naive, three CD4 memory, two CD8 naive and one CD8 memory plates were used.

Generated by immunoSEQ multiplex PCR, the TCRdb table keeps only in-frame clones and is missing some. The data show some 380,000 clones, 90% to 98% seen once. Germline loops: CDR1 SGHAT, CDR2 FQNNGV. The germline V and J ends were trimmed by 1 base and 10 bases, with 10 bases remaining between them. The CDR3 is 12 amino acids. The TCR was taken from a man aged 30-40 years in good health. Sequences were obtained from memory CD8+ T cells sorted from blood. Subset of the sample: CD45RO+ cells pooled with CCR7-negative TemRA cells. The chain couples TRBV11-2 to TRBJ1-1, with D unclear. DNA of the CDR3: TGTGCCAGCAGCTTAGTTCGAAGTGGAGCTTTCTTT. The encoded protein is CASSLVRSGAFF.